This TCR beta chain was identified in a study of blood T cell repertoires in COVID-19. Study context: Acute-phase and convalescent COVID-19 samples originated in the United States, Italy and Spain. PBMCs, B-cell-depleted T cells, or T cells were the source of the cDNA or gDNA that made up the material.

CDR3 length: 11 residues. Looked up from germline, CDR1 is SGHAT and CDR2 is FQNNGV. Deletions cut 11 bases from V and 5 bases from J, with 10 bases between. The Seattle patients joined while their infection was active and were tracked longitudinally afterward. Original data processing: Reference gene primer amplification gave nucleated cell count estimates. Clones were read by immunoSEQ multiplex PCR, and TCRdb kept only the in-frame ones, dropping some. The V and J calls and the clone size are those of that table, but D and trimming were determined from the DNA. The sample contains about 100,000 clones, 70% to 90% of which appear only once.

The TCR comes from a human donor with COVID-19, enrolled during active disease. The donor label of this sample is uncertain. The chain is built from TRBV11-2 and TRBJ2-1; D is possibly TRBD2 (6 bases). Material for sequencing was peripheral blood. The CDR3 reads CARGANNEQFF. The CDR3 nucleotides are TGTGCCCGCGGGGCCAACAATGAGCAGTTCTTC.